Presented here are 10 T cell receptor beta chains from one specimen sequenced in a study of T-cell memory formation after mild COVID-19 (dated by TCRdb to about 2021). Library generation was performed with 5' RACE. Reads for this sample came from an Illumina NovaSeq 6000. TCRdb trimmed public reads at Q25 via fastp, called clones via MiXCR and kept in-frame beta chains. One record per CDR3 amino acid sequence lists the most common genes and DNA. Within this sample are around 200,000 distinct CDR3 sequences, with about 10% of them counted one time only. The biggest ten clones account for approximately 2.8% of the sample. Sample: PBMCs or a T cell subset sorted from them (not recorded which). The receptor set was obtained from a man in his late teens or twenties who had mild COVID-19 (a few samples of this study predate the infection). The sample titles of this study are shuffled in the database, so cell type and time point are left out; the donor was told from shared clones.

The V call is TRBV7-2, the J call TRBJ1-1; D gene unclear. The CDR3 contains 15 residues. CDR1 and CDR2 from the germline V gene are SGHTA and FQGNSA. V lost 3 bases, J lost 3 bases, and 14 bases lay in between. CDR3 loop: CASSFFYGKDTEAFF. DNA of the CDR3: TGTGCCAGCAGCTTCTTTTATGGGAAGGACACTGAAGCTTTCTTT.

This clonotype appeared a few times. This chain links TRBV4-3 with TRBJ2-3; D remains ambiguous. V lost 4 bases, J lost 1 base, and 9 bases lay in between. CDR1 and CDR2 from the germline V gene are LGHNA and YSLEER. CDR3 length: 14 residues. CDR3 in amino acids: CASSLYWGTDTQYF. The CDR3 DNA follows: TGCGCCAGCAGCCTGTATTGGGGCACAGATACGCAGTATTTT.

This clonotype was seen a handful of times. The J gene is TRBJ1-5, the V gene TRBV19, with TRBD1 matching 11 bases. The length of the CDR3 is 14 residues. The V and J ends lost 7 bases and 7 bases, in that order; junction bases with no gene match: 6. Germline CDR1 is LNHDA and CDR2 is SQIVND (reference sequence). The CDR3 sequence: CASTQGTGGQPQHF. The CDR3 DNA is TGTGCCAGTACCCAGGGGACAGGGGGACAGCCCCAGCATTTT. The full variable domain, rest sourced from reference TRBV19 and TRBJ1-5, is DGGITQSPKYLFRKEGQNVTLSCEQNLNHDAMYWYRQDPGQGLRLIYYSQIVNDFQKGDIAEGYSVSREKKESFPLTVTSAQKNPTAFYLCASTQGTGGQPQHFGDGTRLSIL.

This clonotype was seen at least ten times. The V and J genes are TRBV12-3 or TRBV12-4 and TRBJ2-7; 13 positions agree with TRBD2. V was clipped by 5 bases and J by 9 bases; unmatched bases: 10. This CDR3 spans 15 amino acids. The CDR3 is CASSPLTSGGLGQYF. In DNA, the CDR3 is TGTGCCAGCAGTCCGTTGACTAGCGGGGGGCTGGGGCAGTACTTC.

This clonotype was seen at least ten times. V usage is TRBV28 and J usage is TRBJ2-6; D is unclear. Trimming removed 8 bases from V and 0 bases from J, with 17 bases in between. The germline gives CDR1 MDHEN, CDR2 SYDVKM. This CDR3 has 17 amino acids. CDR3 region: CASDSKGFRSGANVLTF. Written as DNA, the CDR3 is TGTGCCAGCGATAGTAAGGGTTTCCGCTCTGGGGCCAACGTCCTGACTTTC.

At least ten counts were recorded for this clonotype. The CDR3 region has the DNA TGCGCCAGCAGCCAAGCCTTTAGCAATCAGCCCCAGCATTTT. Its translation is CASSQAFSNQPQHF. This sequence joins TRBV4-3 and TRBJ1-5, with D hard to call. This CDR3 contains 14 residues. V gave up 1 base and J gave up 0 bases, with 4 bases separating them. Germline CDR1 LGHNA, CDR2 YSLEER.

This clonotype was detected a few times. The rearrangement links TRBV5-1 to TRBJ2-1, with D uncertain. The CDR3 covers 15 residues. V lost 0 bases and J 1 base, leaving 8 bases between the germline ends. Germline values: CDR1 SGHRS, CDR2 YFSETQ. The CDR3 protein is CASSLVWVSYNEQFF. CDR3 nucleotides: TGCGCCAGCAGCTTGGTGTGGGTGTCCTACAATGAGCAGTTCTTC.

This sequence joins TRBV6-1 and TRBJ2-7; the D is unclear. Germline assignment: CDR1 MNHNS and CDR2 SASEGT. Trimming shortened V by 8 bases and J by 0 bases, and 14 bases separated the two germline ends. CDR3 size: 14 residues. DNA for the CDR3: TGTGCCAGCGGGAAGGACGGGCACTCCTACGAGCAGTACTTC. It is translated as CASGKDGHSYEQYF.

The chain recombines TRBV20-1 with TRBJ1-6, with D maybe TRBD1 (5 bases). Trimming removed 0 bases at V and 6 bases at J, with 6 bases between. There are 13 residues in the CDR3. The germline CDR1 and CDR2 sequences are DFQATT and SNEGSKA (reference sequence). This CDR3 is CSAREGGNSPLHF. The CDR3 DNA reads as TGCAGTGCTAGAGAGGGGGGTAATTCACCCCTCCACTTT.

This clonotype was recorded at least ten times. The chain couples TRBV5-1 to TRBJ2-5; D perhaps matches TRBD2 (6 bases). Germline assignment: CDR1 SGHRS and CDR2 YFSETQ. The CDR3 totals 15 residues. V was cut by 4 bases and J by 0 bases, with 13 bases left in between. DNA of the CDR3: TGCGCCAGCAGCACTAACCGGGACTACCAAGAGACCCAGTACTTC. It encodes CASSTNRDYQETQYF.